This T cell receptor beta chain was documented in a study of blood T cell repertoires in COVID-19. Across the study: The origin of the acute and convalescent COVID-19 samples was the United States, Italy and Spain. The cDNA or gDNA used as material had been derived from T cells, B-cell-depleted T cells, or PBMCs.

Unmatched junction bases numbered 9, after V lost 8 bases and J lost 3 bases. The CDR3 is made up of 14 amino acids. Looked up from germline, CDR1 is SGHTA and CDR2 is FQGNSA. As processed by the authors: Nucleated cell number was recorded as an estimate derived from reference gene primer amplification. Clones were read by immunoSEQ multiplex PCR, and TCRdb kept only the in-frame ones, dropping some. The V and J calls and clone size are taken from that table; D and trimming were inferred from the DNA. Here the sample spans approximately 92,000 clones, roughly 86% being singletons. This sequence was found in a woman aged 55 to 70 in a cohort sampled during active or convalescent COVID-19. The chain carries TRBV7-2 and TRBJ2-5, with 7 bases matching TRBD1. The sequencing input was peripheral blood. CDR3 nucleotides: TGTGCCAGCCGTGCCGGGACAGTGAAAGAGACCCAGTACTTC. Its protein product is CASRAGTVKETQYF.